This TCR beta chain was recovered during a study of cytomegalovirus exposure and HLA in healthy donors. Notes on the study in general: The study listed some 160 cytomegalovirus-associated TCR beta chains.

V shed 2 bases and J 3 bases; nucleotides not matched to a gene: 4. The germline CDR1 and CDR2 sequences are SGHTA and FQGTGA. This CDR3 is 15 amino acids long. Only one count was recorded for this clone. Its antigen is unidentified. Using immunoSEQ multiplex PCR, the repertoire was profiled, and TCRdb retains in-frame clones only, with some absent. The sample shows 120,000 or so clones, roughly 95% of them seen only once. The sequencing input was PBMCs. The V and J genes are TRBV7-3 and TRBJ2-3; 8 bases agree with TRBD2. This clonotype originated in a man aged 18 to 30 in good health and CMV-seronegative. DNA of the CDR3: TGTGCCAGCAGCTTATCAGCGGGAGAGACAGATACGCAGTATTTT. Translating it yields CASSLSAGETDTQYF.